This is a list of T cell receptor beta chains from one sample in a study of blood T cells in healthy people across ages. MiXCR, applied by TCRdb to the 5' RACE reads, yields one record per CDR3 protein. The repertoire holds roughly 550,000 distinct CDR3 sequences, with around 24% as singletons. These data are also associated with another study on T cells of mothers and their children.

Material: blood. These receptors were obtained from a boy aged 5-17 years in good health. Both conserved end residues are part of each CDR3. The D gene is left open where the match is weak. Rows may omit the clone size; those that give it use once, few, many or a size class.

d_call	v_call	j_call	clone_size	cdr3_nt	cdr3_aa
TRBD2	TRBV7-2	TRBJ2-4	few	TGTGCCAGCAGCTTAGATGGGGGAGGGTTAGCCAAAAACATTCAGTACTTC	CASSLDGGGLAKNIQYF
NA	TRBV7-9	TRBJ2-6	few	TGTGCCAGCAGCGCTCTAATCGGGTCTGTGACCAACGTCCTGACTTTC	CASSALIGSVTNVLTF
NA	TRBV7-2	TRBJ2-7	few	TGTGCCAGCAGCTTAGAGGTCCAGGTTTCCTACGAGCAGTACTTC	CASSLEVQVSYEQYF
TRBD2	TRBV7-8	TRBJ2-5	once	TGTGCCAGCCGCCCTAGCGGGATACCAGAGACCCAGTACTTC	CASRPSGIPETQYF
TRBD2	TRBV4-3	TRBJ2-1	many	TGCGCCAGCAGACTGACCCCGGGACTAGCGGGGGGGCCTTACAATGAGCAGTTCTTC	CASRLTPGLAGGPYNEQFF
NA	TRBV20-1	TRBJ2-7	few	TGCAGTGCTCCTAACTATGAATTTAACTACGAGCAGTACTTC	CSAPNYEFNYEQYF
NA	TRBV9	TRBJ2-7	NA	TGTGCCAGCAGCGTAGGGAACTCCTACGAGCAGTACTTC	CASSVGNSYEQYF
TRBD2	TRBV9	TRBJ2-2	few	TGTGCCAGCAGCGACCACCGGGGGGGTATGGTGTCCGGGGAGCTGTTTTTT	CASSDHRGGMVSGELFF
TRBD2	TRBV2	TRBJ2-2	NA	TGTTCCAGCAGCGAGAGACTAGCGGGGGAACTGAACACCGGGGAGCTGTTTTTT	CSSSERLAGELNTGELFF
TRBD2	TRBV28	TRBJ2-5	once	TGTGCCGCCCGGTCGGAGCTAGCGGGGGAGATACAAGAGACCCAGTACTTC	CAARSELAGEIQETQYF
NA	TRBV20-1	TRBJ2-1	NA	TGCAGTGCTACCCTCCATTCCAACTCCTACAATGAGCAGTTCTTC	CSATLHSNSYNEQFF
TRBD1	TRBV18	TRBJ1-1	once	TGTGCCAGCCTTCCTTGGACAGGGAACACTGAAGCTTTCTTT	CASLPWTGNTEAFF
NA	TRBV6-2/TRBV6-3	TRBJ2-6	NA	TGTGCCAGCAGTTACTCCGGGGTCCTGACTTTC	CASSYSGVLTF
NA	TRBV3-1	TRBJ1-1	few	TGTGCCAGCAGCCAAGCCGACACTGAAGCTTTCTTT	CASSQADTEAFF
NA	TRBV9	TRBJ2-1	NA	TGTGCCAGCAGCGTAGGAGGGGGCAATGAGCAGTTCTTC	CASSVGGGNEQFF
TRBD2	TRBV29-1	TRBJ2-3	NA	TGCAGCGTTGACACGACTAGCGGGCTCAGCACAGATACGCAGTATTTT	CSVDTTSGLSTDTQYF
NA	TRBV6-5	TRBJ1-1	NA	TGTGCCAGCAGTCCGGGCTTATTGGAATCTGAAGCTTTCTTT	CASSPGLLESEAFF
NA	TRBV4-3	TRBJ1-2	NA	TGCGCCAGCAGCCAATTTAATAACAATGACTATGGCTACACCTTC	CASSQFNNNDYGYTF
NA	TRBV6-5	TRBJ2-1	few	TGTGCCACCTCGTTAACGTCCTACAATGAGCAGTTCTTC	CATSLTSYNEQFF
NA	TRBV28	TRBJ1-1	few	TGTGCCAGCAGTTTACGGCGGGGCACTGAAGCTTTCTTT	CASSLRRGTEAFF
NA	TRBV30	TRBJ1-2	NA	TGTGCCTGGAGAGACCGACCGGGGAGAGGCTATGGCTACACCTTC	CAWRDRPGRGYGYTF
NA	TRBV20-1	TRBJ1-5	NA	TGCAGTGCTAGAGAACATGGTGTTGAGCCCCAGCATTTT	CSAREHGVEPQHF
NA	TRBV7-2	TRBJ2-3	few	TGTGCCAGCACTGGGGCTCCGACCCGGGGTGATACGCAGTATTTT	CASTGAPTRGDTQYF
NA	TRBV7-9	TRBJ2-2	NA	TGTGCCAGCAGCTTCCCCATCGGGGAGCTGTTTTTT	CASSFPIGELFF
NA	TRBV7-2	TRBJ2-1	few	TGTGCCAGCACACGACTAGACTCCTACAATGAGCAGTTCTTC	CASTRLDSYNEQFF
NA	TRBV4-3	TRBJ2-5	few	TGCGCCAGCAGCCAAGATTGGCAGGCCTACCAAGAGACCCAGTACTTC	CASSQDWQAYQETQYF
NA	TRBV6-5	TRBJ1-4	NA	TGTGCCAGCAGTTACGCAGGGAGAAGTGAAAAACTGTTTTTT	CASSYAGRSEKLFF
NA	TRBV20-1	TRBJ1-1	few	TGCAGTGCTAGAGCGGCGGGTGGGGGAACTTTCTTT	CSARAAGGGTFF
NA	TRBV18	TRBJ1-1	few	TGTGCCAGCTCACGAGGAGGCCGGAACACTGAAGCTTTCTTT	CASSRGGRNTEAFF
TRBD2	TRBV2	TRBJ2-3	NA	TGTGCCAGCAGTGCGGCGGTAGCGGGGGGGCGCGGAGATACGCAGTATTTT	CASSAAVAGGRGDTQYF
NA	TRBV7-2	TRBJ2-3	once	TGTGCCAGTGATAATTTTGTAGGGGATACGCAGTATTTT	CASDNFVGDTQYF
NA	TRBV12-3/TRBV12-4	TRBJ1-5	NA	TGTGCCAGCACAGGAGCGAATAGCAATCAGCCCCAGCATTTT	CASTGANSNQPQHF
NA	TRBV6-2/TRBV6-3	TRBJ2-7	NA	TGTGCCAGCAGTGAATCGCCGGTCTCCTACGAGCAGTACTTC	CASSESPVSYEQYF
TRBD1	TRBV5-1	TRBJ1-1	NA	TGCGCCAGCAGCACGGGGACAGAAGAAGCTTTCTTT	CASSTGTEEAFF
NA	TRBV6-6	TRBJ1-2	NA	TGTGCCAGCAGGCATCCCCGGATTGACTCCTACACCTTC	CASRHPRIDSYTF
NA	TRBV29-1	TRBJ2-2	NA	TGCGGCGTTGAAGCCAGAACGAACACCGGGGAGCTGTTTTTT	CGVEARTNTGELFF
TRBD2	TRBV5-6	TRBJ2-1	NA	TGTGCCAGCAGCCAGCGGGGCGGGCCCCCCTACAATGAGCAGTTCTTC	CASSQRGGPPYNEQFF